This is a list of T cell receptor beta chains from one sample in a study of T cell clones after liver transplantation. Clones were sequenced by immunoSEQ multiplex PCR, and TCRdb holds only the in-frame ones, with some missing. The sample yields some 80,000 clones, 82% seen once. Sequencing was performed on CD4+ T cells from blood, taken around 45 months after liver transplant. These TCRs come from a human patient who received a liver transplant. Among the T cells, some may be from the graft donor. CDR3s include the opening cysteine and the closing phenylalanine or tryptophan. A D gene is named only where the DNA matches it firmly. For some rows the clone size is stated as once, few or many, or as a class when expanded; others skip it.

>TRBD1|TRBJ2-3|TRBV5-1|few
TGCGCCAGCAGCTTTAGACAGGGGCAGACAGATACGCAGTATTTT
CASSFRQGQTDTQYF
>NA|TRBJ1-1|TRBV28|NA
TGTGCCAGCATCTCTTATTGGGGGGACGAACCCGAAAACACTGAAGCTTTCTTT
CASISYWGDEPENTEAFF
>NA|TRBJ2-6|TRBV18|NA
TGTGCCAGCTCACTGGGAGACGTCCTGACTTTC
CASSLGDVLTF
>NA|TRBJ2-3|TRBV7-9|NA
TGTGCCAGCAGCTCACTGACCGGATATACAGATACGCAGTATTTT
CASSSLTGYTDTQYF
>NA|TRBJ1-2|TRBV27|NA
TGTGCCAGCAGCCCGACAGACTTAAAGTACACCTTC
CASSPTDLKYTF
>TRBD1|TRBJ2-5|TRBV6-6|once
TGTGCCAGCATAGGGAGACAGGGGGTTCAAGAGACCCAGTACTTC
CASIGRQGVQETQYF
>NA|TRBJ2-2|TRBV11-2|few
TGTGCCAGCAGCTTCACTAGTGCGCAGCTCACCGGGGAGCTGTTTTTT
CASSFTSAQLTGELFF
>NA|TRBJ2-6|TRBV7-2|NA
TGTGCCAGCAGCTTGCTGGGGTTCGGGGCCAACGTCCTGACTTTC
CASSLLGFGANVLTF
>NA|TRBJ2-1|TRBV6-6|NA
TGTGCCAGCAGTTTGGATAGCTCCTACAATGAGCAGTTCTTC
CASSLDSSYNEQFF
>TRBD1|TRBJ1-4|TRBV5-1|NA
TGCGCCAGCAGCTCGTTTCCCGGGACAGGGGAAAAACTGTTTTTT
CASSSFPGTGEKLFF
>TRBD1|TRBJ2-3|TRBV5-1|NA
TGCGCCAGCAGCTTCCAGGGGGCCGGCACAGATACGCAGTATTTT
CASSFQGAGTDTQYF
>TRBD1|TRBJ2-1|TRBV6-5|few
TGTGCCAGCTCCCTAACAGGGGCAAGTATCAATGAGCAGTTCTTC
CASSLTGASINEQFF
>NA|TRBJ1-5|TRBV6-1|NA
TGTGCCAGCAGGGTAGACATCTCCCCCAATCAGCCCCAGCATTTT
CASRVDISPNQPQHF
>TRBD1|TRBJ1-1|TRBV7-2|NA
TGTGCCAGCAGCTTAGAGGACAGGCGCACTGAAGCTTTCTTT
CASSLEDRRTEAFF
>NA|TRBJ1-2|TRBV6-5|NA
TGTGCCAGCGGTTCGATCTGGACATTTAACTATGGCTACACCTTC
CASGSIWTFNYGYTF
>NA|TRBJ2-1|TRBV4-3|NA
TGCGCCAGCAGCCAAGACTGGACAGCTACTAATGAGCAGTTCTTC
CASSQDWTATNEQFF
>TRBD1|TRBJ1-1|TRBV6-1|NA
TGTGCCAGCAGACCCGGGACAGGGATCACTGAAGCTTTCTTT
CASRPGTGITEAFF
>NA|TRBJ1-5|TRBV18|NA
TGTGCCAGCTCACCAGCGTTAGGCCAGCCCCAGCATTTT
CASSPALGQPQHF
>NA|TRBJ1-1|TRBV5-4|NA
TGTGCCAGCAGCAACCCACAGGGTGGAAACACTGAAGCTTTCTTT
CASSNPQGGNTEAFF
>NA|TRBJ1-1|TRBV6-5|NA
TGTGCCAGCATCCTAAGTCGGGGGGCCGGAACTGAAGCTTTCTTT
CASILSRGAGTEAFF